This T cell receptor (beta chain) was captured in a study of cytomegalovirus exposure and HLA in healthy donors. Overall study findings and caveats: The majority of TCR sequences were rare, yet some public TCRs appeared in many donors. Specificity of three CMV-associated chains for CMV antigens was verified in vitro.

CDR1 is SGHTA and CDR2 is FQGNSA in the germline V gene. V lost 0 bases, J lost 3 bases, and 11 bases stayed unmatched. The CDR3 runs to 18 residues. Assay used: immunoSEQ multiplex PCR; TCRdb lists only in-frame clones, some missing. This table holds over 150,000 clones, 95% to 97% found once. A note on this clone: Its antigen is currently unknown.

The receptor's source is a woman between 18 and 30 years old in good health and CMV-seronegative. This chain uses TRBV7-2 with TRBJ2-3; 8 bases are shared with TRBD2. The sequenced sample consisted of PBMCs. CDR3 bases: TGTGCCAGCAGCTTAGCAGGTGGGGTTAGCGGGGCAACAGATACGCAGTATTTT. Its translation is CASSLAGGVSGATDTQYF.